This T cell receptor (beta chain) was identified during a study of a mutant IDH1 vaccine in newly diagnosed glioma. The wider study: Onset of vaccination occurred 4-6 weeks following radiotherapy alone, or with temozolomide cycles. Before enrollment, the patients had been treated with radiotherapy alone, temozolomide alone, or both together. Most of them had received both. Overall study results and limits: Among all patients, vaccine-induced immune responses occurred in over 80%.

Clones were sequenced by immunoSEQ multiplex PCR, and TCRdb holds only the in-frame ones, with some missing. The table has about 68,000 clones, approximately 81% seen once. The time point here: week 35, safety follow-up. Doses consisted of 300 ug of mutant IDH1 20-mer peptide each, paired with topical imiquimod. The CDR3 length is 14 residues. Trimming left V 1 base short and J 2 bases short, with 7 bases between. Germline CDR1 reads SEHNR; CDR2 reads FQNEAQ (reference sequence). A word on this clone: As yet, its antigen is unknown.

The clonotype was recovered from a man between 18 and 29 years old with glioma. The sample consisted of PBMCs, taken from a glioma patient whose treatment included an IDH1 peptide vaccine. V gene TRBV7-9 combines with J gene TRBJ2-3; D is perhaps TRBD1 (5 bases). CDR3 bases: TGTGCCAGCAGCTTAGTAGGGGCCACAGATACGCAGTATTTT. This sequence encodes CASSLVGATDTQYF.